The rows below give T cell receptor beta chains drawn from one sample of a study of CD8 T cells in ankylosing spondylitis. TCRdb called the 5' RACE reads again in MiXCR, with one record for every CDR3 protein. The sample contains 150,000 to 200,000 distinct CDR3 sequences, approximately 12% of which appear only once. Sequencing was done on a sample of blood, either unsorted or a sorted T cell fraction (not recorded which). These receptors originate from a female donor with ankylosing spondylitis or in good health (not recorded which). CDR3s include the opening cysteine and the closing phenylalanine or tryptophan. A D gene is named only where the DNA matches it firmly. Size tells how often a clone was seen (once, few, many) or the class of an expanded clone, and some rows leave it out.

>TRBJ2-3|NA|TRBV7-2|NA
TGTGCCAGCAGGTTAGCGGCTAATACGCAGTATTTT
CASRLAANTQYF
>TRBJ1-1|NA|TRBV4-3|many
TGCGCCAGCAGCCCGACACTCCTCTCGGGCACTGAAGCTTTCTTT
CASSPTLLSGTEAFF
>TRBJ2-1|NA|TRBV12-3/TRBV12-4|many
TGTGCCAGCAGTTTAGTCCTAACCTACAATGAGCAGTTCTTC
CASSLVLTYNEQFF
>TRBJ2-2|NA|TRBV7-3|NA
TGTGCCAGCAGCTTAACGGTCGCCGGGGAGCTGTTTTTT
CASSLTVAGELFF
>TRBJ2-3|TRBD2|TRBV6-1|NA
TGTGCCAGCACTAAGACTAGCGGACACACAGATACGCAGTATTTT
CASTKTSGHTDTQYF
>TRBJ1-1|NA|TRBV10-3|many
TGTGCCATCAGTGGTGGGGGGGAAAGGGTGAACACTGAAGCTTTCTTT
CAISGGGERVNTEAFF
>TRBJ1-2|NA|TRBV12-3/TRBV12-4|many
TGTGCCAGCAGTCCGGAGGCCTATGGCTACACCTTC
CASSPEAYGYTF
>TRBJ2-6|TRBD1|TRBV29-1|many
TGCAGCGTTGAGGGACAGTTTTCCCTCTCTGGGGCCAACGTCCTGACTTTC
CSVEGQFSLSGANVLTF
>TRBJ2-1|TRBD1|TRBV6-7|NA
TGTGCCAGCAGTCACAGGGGCCGATGCTACAATGAGCAGTTCTTC
CASSHRGRCYNEQFF
>TRBJ1-2|NA|TRBV15|NA
TGTGCCACCAGCAGAGATGGGGGCTACACCTTC
CATSRDGGYTF
>TRBJ2-7|NA|TRBV5-5|NA
TGTGCCAGCAGCTTGGCCACGGACTACTTTTCCTACGAGCAGTACTTC
CASSLATDYFSYEQYF
>TRBJ1-1|NA|TRBV12-3/TRBV12-4|many
TGTGCCAGCAGTTTCGCAGAAATGAACACTGAAGCTTTCTTT
CASSFAEMNTEAFF
>TRBJ2-1|NA|TRBV14|many
TGTGCCAGCAGCCAAGATCTCAGCTTTTACAATGAGCAGTTCTTC
CASSQDLSFYNEQFF
>TRBJ2-7|TRBD2|TRBV11-2|many
TGTGCCAGCAGCTTACCACCCTGGGTAGCGGGTACGATCTACGAGCAGTACTTC
CASSLPPWVAGTIYEQYF
>TRBJ2-1|NA|TRBV7-6|many
TGTGCCAGCAGCTTAGACCCTGTTGTAGAGCAGTTCTTC
CASSLDPVVEQFF
>TRBJ2-2|NA|TRBV25-1|NA
TGTGCCAGCAGTGCGGGGCGGGAGCTGTTTTTT
CASSAGRELFF